This TCR beta chain was sequenced for a study of blood T cell repertoires in COVID-19. Study-wide context: In each case, the material was cDNA or gDNA derived from T cells, B-cell-depleted T cells, or PBMCs.

Using immunoSEQ multiplex PCR, the repertoire was profiled, and TCRdb retains in-frame clones only, with some absent. The sample holds more than 140,000 clones, about four fifths seen once. Trimming removed 5 bases from V and 2 bases from J, with 16 bases in between. This CDR3 has 16 residues. The germline V gene has CDR1 SEHNR and CDR2 FQNEAQ (reference sequence). The source is a human donor in a cohort sampled during active COVID-19. The sequenced sample consisted of peripheral blood. This chain connects TRBV7-9 to TRBJ1-5, with a tentative D call TRBD1 (6 bases). For the CDR3, the DNA is TGTGCCAGCAGCCCCCTGACGGGGGGCGGCAATCAGCCCCAGCATTTT. Translated, it gives CASSPLTGGGNQPQHF. Based on the CDR3 plus reference TRBV7-9 and TRBJ1-5, the full variable domain is DTGVSQNPRHKITKRGQNVTFRCDPISEHNRLYWYRQTLGQGPEFLTYFQNEAQLEKSRLLSDRFSAERPKGSFSTLEIQRTEQGDSAMYLCASSPLTGGGNQPQHFGDGTRLSIL.